This TCR beta chain is drawn from a study of OX40 agonist ivuxolimab in advanced cancers. Overall study: With ivuxolimab, an agonistic anti-OX40 (CD134) antibody, patients were treated. Administration of intravenous ivuxolimab to patients occurred every 2 weeks at 0.01 to 10 mg/kg.

Only one count was recorded for this clone. Its antigen is not identified. Sequence at one end of the junction differs from germline and may be a read error. Regarding the study as a whole: Among the lowest levels of clonal expansion were found in partial responders at 0.1-3.0 mg/kg.

Profiling relied on immunoSEQ multiplex PCR, and the TCRdb table lists in-frame clones only, not all of them. The sample consists of over 95,000 clones, 91% of them appearing once. CDR3 length: 14 amino acids. Per the germline V gene, CDR1 is SEHNR and CDR2 is FQNEAQ (reference sequence). The gene calls are TRBV7-9 and TRBJ2-7; 7 bases agree with TRBD1. The source material was CD4+ or CD8+ T cells sorted from blood, sampled in a trial of the OX40 agonist ivuxolimab. This clonotype was sampled from an adult with an advanced solid tumor such as melanoma, head and neck, liver or kidney cancer. The CDR3 loop reads CASSSGTAESQQYF. DNA for the CDR3: TGCGCCAGCAGCTCCGGGACAGCAGAAAGCCAGCAGTACTTC.